This TCR beta chain was recorded in a study of control samples from healthy donors and cancer patients. Profiled with immunoSEQ multiplex PCR; TCRdb holds only in-frame clones, not every one. The sample shows about 130,000 clones, roughly 90% of them seen only once. The CDR3 contains 13 residues. V was shortened by 3 bases and J by 5 bases, with 10 bases between the two germline ends. Germline loops: CDR1 MNHNS, CDR2 SASEGT. The sequenced sample consisted of blood. The chain combines TRBV6-1 with TRBJ1-2; possible D gene TRBD1, 6 bases. The source is a woman aged 50 to 65 in good health. The CDR3 nucleotides are TGTGCCAGCAGTGACAGGGGATTATATGGCTACACCTTC. It yields the protein CASSDRGLYGYTF.